This record covers a single T cell receptor (delta chain). This likely came from a read error, as a far larger clone is one base away. This same CDR3 is encoded by further DNA sequences in the sample. Each sorted gammadelta sample had TRG and TRD chains sequenced. TCRdb re-called clones from the multiplex PCR reads using CATT. Of 53,000 or so delta-chain clones in the sample, roughly 2% were seen once. The sample is drawn from a study of γδ T cells in repeated Plasmodium falciparum infection. CDR1 is GEAIGNYY and CDR2 is EKD in the germline V gene. The V gene lost 5 bases and the J gene lost 0 bases, with 12 bases spanning the gap. This CDR3 has 14 amino acids. Gammadelta T cells were flow-sorted from PBMC into Vgamma9/Vdelta2+ and Vdelta2-negative populations for bulk analysis.

This chain links TRDV2 with TRDJ1, with D tentatively TRDD3 (6 bases). The J gene was not available in TCRdb and was assigned here by matching the DNA to germline segments. The TCR originated in a pool of human donors (malaria-infected and uninfected, not separated). Sequenced input: gamma-delta T cells from blood. In nucleotides, the CDR3 is TGTGCCTGTGGTGGGGGGCCGTACACCGATAAACTCATCTTT. As protein: CACGGGPYTDKLIF.